The clone carrying this T cell receptor beta chain was seen more than once but under ten times. Its antigen is still unknown. Using constant-segment primers, 5'RACE produced TCR alpha and TCR beta cDNA libraries carrying sample barcodes and UMIs. One entry per CDR3 protein, called by TCRdb with MiXCR from the 5' RACE reads. The data contain 210,000 or so distinct CDR3 sequences, around 25% of them seen just once; the ten biggest clones take up roughly 11%. V was cut by 5 bases and J by 0 bases, with 7 bases left in between. The V gene's germline CDR1 is DFQATT and CDR2 SNEGSKA (reference sequence). This CDR3 has 12 amino acids. The data belong to a study of T-cell memory formation after mild COVID-19. Study details: Each donor largely had its own TCR clusters.

Study observations and caveats: Some SARS-CoV-2-responding clones were already detected in memory before infection. Day 15 to 85 contracting clones showed balanced CD4/CD8; later expanders leaned CD4+.

The gene calls are TRBV20-1 and TRBJ1-1; D not resolved. This TCR was recovered from an adult woman who had mild COVID-19 (a few samples of this study predate the infection). Cell type and time point are not known. The sample was PBMCs or a T cell subset sorted from them (not recorded which). The CDR3 coding sequence is TGCAGTGCTGAGACGATGAACACTGAAGCTTTCTTT. Protein sequence: CSAETMNTEAFF.